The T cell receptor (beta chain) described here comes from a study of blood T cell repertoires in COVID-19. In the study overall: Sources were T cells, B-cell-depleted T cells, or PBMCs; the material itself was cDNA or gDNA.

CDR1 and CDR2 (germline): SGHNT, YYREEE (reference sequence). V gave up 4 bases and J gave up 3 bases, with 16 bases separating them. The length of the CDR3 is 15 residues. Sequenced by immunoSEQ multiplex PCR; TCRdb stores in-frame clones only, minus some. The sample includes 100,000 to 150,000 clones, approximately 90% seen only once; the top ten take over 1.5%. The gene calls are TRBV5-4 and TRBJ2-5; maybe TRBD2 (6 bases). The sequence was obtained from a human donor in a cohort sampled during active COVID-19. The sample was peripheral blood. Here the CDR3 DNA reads TGTGCCAGCAGCGTATCTAGCGACCGGGAAGAGACCCAGTACTTC. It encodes CASSVSSDREETQYF.